These 26 T cell receptor beta chains were sequenced from one sample in a study of identical twins. Using its own MiXCR run on the 5' RACE reads, TCRdb lists one record per CDR3 protein. The sample includes roughly 1.6 million distinct CDR3 sequences, around 29% seen only once; the top ten take 0.25% to 0.3%. Sequencing was done on a sample of cord blood. The origin of the receptors is a newborn girl in good health.

About this clonotype itself: A single base separates this from a much larger clone, so it may be a read error. This chain connects TRBV12-3 or TRBV12-4 to TRBJ2-1; 8 nucleotides agree with TRBD2. The CDR3 consists of 14 residues. Here the CDR3 DNA reads TGTGCCAGCAGTTTAGGACTAGCGAGGAATGAGCAGTTATTC. It translates to CASSLGLARNEQLF.

This clonotype has just a few counts. The chain has TRBV12-3 or TRBV12-4 and TRBJ2-3, with TRBD1 identical over 8 bases. The CDR3 contains 12 residues. V lost 6 bases to trimming and J lost 6 bases; unmatched junction nucleotides: 2. In DNA form, the CDR3 reads TGTGCCAGCAGGTCAGGGGGCGATACGCAGTATTTT. Its translation: CASRSGGDTQYF.

The V call is TRBV28, the J call TRBJ1-3; D ambiguous. Germline CDR1 and CDR2: MDHEN and SYDVKM. The CDR3 spans 14 residues. The ends were cut back, 3 bases at V and 12 bases at J, with 18 bases in the middle. DNA of the CDR3: TGTGCCAGCAGTTTGGGCCTCCTTGACACCATCATATATTTT. Its translation: CASSLGLLDTIIYF.

On this clonotype itself: A read error may be the cause here, since a much bigger clone is one base away. This chain uses TRBV20-1 with TRBJ2-1, with 7 bases matching TRBD1. V lost 5 bases and J lost 10; bases outside the gene matches: 5. The germline V gene encodes CDR1 DFQATT and CDR2 SNEGSKA (reference sequence). The CDR3 totals 11 residues. The CDR3 here is CSASQGYEQFF. CDR3 DNA sequence: TGCAGTGCTTCACAGGGGTACGAGCAGTTCTTC.

The genes are TRBV6-5 and TRBJ1-2; perhaps TRBD1 as D (5 bases). CDR1 is MNHEY, CDR2 SVGAGI, per germline. V shed 5 bases and J shed 8 bases, with 12 bases lying between them. CDR3 size: 12 residues. The CDR3: CASSNRREGYTF. Written as DNA, the CDR3 is TGTGCCAGCAGTAACCGCAGGGAGGGCTACACCTTC.

Comment on this clonotype: Possible read error: a much larger clone is one base away. This chain uses TRBV10-3 with TRBJ1-5; D gene unclear. Per germline, CDR1 ENHRY and CDR2 SYGVKD. The CDR3 loop spans 13 amino acids. CDR3 in amino acids: CAVSPVDDQPQHF. The CDR3 DNA sequence: TGTGCCGTCAGCCCCGTAGACGATCAGCCCCAGCATTTT.

V gene TRBV6-1 combines with J gene TRBJ1-2; 8 nucleotides match TRBD1. This CDR3 is 14 amino acids long. V gave up 1 base and J gave up 6 bases; unmatched junction bases: 4. CDR1 is MNHNS and CDR2 is SASEGT in the germline V gene. This CDR3 is CASSEVQGANGYTF. CDR3 sequence (DNA): TGTGCCAGCAGTGAAGTGCAGGGGGCGAATGGCTACACCTTC.

There are many counts of this clonotype. This sequence joins TRBV12-3 or TRBV12-4 and TRBJ1-2; 7 positions agree with TRBD1. Germline trimming cut 7 bases from V and 2 bases from J; bases unmatched to any gene: 4. CDR3 length equals 13 residues. The CDR3 DNA reads as TGTGCCAGCACCCCGACAGGGAACTATGGCTACACCTTC. Protein: CASTPTGNYGYTF.

V and J are TRBV3-1 and TRBJ1-3; D not certain. V shed 2 bases and J shed 4 bases, with 6 bases lying between them. The CDR3 is made up of 13 amino acids. Germline V lookup: CDR1 LGHDT, CDR2 YNNKEL (reference sequence). CDR3 residues: CASSQSGGNTIYF. CDR3 sequence (DNA): TGTGCCAGCAGCCAATCGGGAGGAAACACCATATATTTT.

There are a few counts of this clonotype. The chain couples TRBV24-1 to TRBJ2-3; 12 bases are shared with TRBD2. This CDR3 region has 17 residues. Germline V gene data show CDR1 as KGHDR and CDR2 as SFDVKD. V shed 2 bases and J 3 bases; nucleotides not matched to a gene: 5. CDR3 protein: CATSDWGLAGGTDTQYF. The DNA of the CDR3 is TGTGCCACCAGTGATTGGGGACTAGCGGGCGGTACAGATACGCAGTATTTT.

The table lists this clonotype with many counts. Compared with germline, one end of the junction differs, possibly owing to a read error. V gene TRBV5-1 combines with J gene TRBJ1-1; TRBD1 matches 9 bases. The CDR3 spans 14 residues. Germline V gene data show CDR1 as SGHRS and CDR2 as YFSETQ. The CDR3: CASSPQGANTEAFF. CDR3 nucleotide sequence: TGTGCCAGCTCACCACAGGGGGCGAACACTGAAGCTTTCTTT.

Comments on this clonotype: A much larger clone lies one base from this, so it may be a read error. The chain combines TRBV7-2 with TRBJ2-3, with D hard to call. This CDR3 region has 11 residues. Germline V gives CDR1 SGHTA, CDR2 FQGNSA. The DNA of the CDR3 is TGTGCCAGCAGCTTAATTAACACGCATTATTTT. Translation: CASSLINTHYF.

The J gene is TRBJ2-7, the V gene TRBV29-1; unclear D gene. From germline, CDR1 is SQVTM and CDR2 ANQGSEA. V lost 7 bases, J lost 0 bases, and 16 bases lay in between. The CDR3 has 14 amino acids. In DNA form, the CDR3 reads TGCAGCGCTCAAGACCCGCGGAGCTCCTACGAGCAGTACTTC. Protein product: CSAQDPRSSYEQYF.

The genes are TRBV24-1 and TRBJ1-5; D possibly corresponds to TRBD1 (5 bases). Germline loops: CDR1 KGHDR, CDR2 SFDVKD. The CDR3 totals 14 residues. The V gene lost 5 bases and the J gene lost 0 bases, with 7 bases spanning the gap. The CDR3 spells CATSAGFSNQPQHF. Here the CDR3 DNA reads TGTGCCACCAGTGCAGGGTTTAGCAATCAGCCCCAGCATTTT.

This clonotype occurred a few times. This chain connects TRBV21-1 to TRBJ2-1; the table's D gene call, TRBD2, was not cross checked with the DNA. TRBV21-1 is a recognized pseudogene. The CDR3 loop spans 17 amino acids. The CDR3 DNA is TGTGCCAGCAGCAACGTAGGACTCTTAAGCTCCTACAATGAGCAGTTCTTC. It is translated as CASSNVGLLSSYNEQFF.

This chain uses TRBV30 with TRBJ2-4; 7 bases are a match to TRBD2. The J call may be faulty, since TRBJ2-7 better matches the DNA end. Germline V gives CDR1 GTSNPN, CDR2 SVGIG (reference sequence). The CDR3 consists of 14 residues. The CDR3 loop reads CAWTRLATDYEQYF. For the CDR3, the DNA is TGTGCCTGGACCAGACTAGCTACGGACTACGAGCAGTACTTC.

This clonotype was recorded a few times. The rearrangement joins TRBV6-1 to TRBJ2-7; weak D call: TRBD1 (6 bases). V was trimmed by 0 bases and J by 2 bases, leaving 11 bases between them. Germline loops: CDR1 MNHNS, CDR2 SASEGT. The CDR3 has 15 residues. The DNA for the CDR3 is TGTGCCAGCAGTGAAGCGTTGGGGACACCCTACGAGCAGTACTTC. It codes for CASSEALGTPYEQYF.

A few counts support this clonotype. The V gene is TRBV12-5, the J gene TRBJ2-1; 9 positions agree with TRBD1. The V and J ends lost 6 bases and 5 bases, in that order; junction bases with no gene match: 11. Germline V gene data show CDR1 as LGHNT and CDR2 as FRNRAP. The CDR3 has 16 amino acids. The CDR3, as DNA: TGTGCTAGTGGGTCAACTTTGACAGGGGGGGACAATGAGCAGTTCTTC. It specifies CASGSTLTGGDNEQFF.

V gene TRBV25-1 combines with J gene TRBJ2-2; D is perhaps TRBD1 (6 bases). With 2 bases removed from V and 6 bases from J, the gap between germline ends came to 7 bases. The CDR3 extends over 13 amino acids. Germline CDR1 MGHDK, CDR2 SYGVNS. CDR3 in amino acids: CASSEAGAGELFF. The CDR3 DNA follows: TGTGCCAGCAGTGAAGCAGGGGCCGGGGAGCTGTTTTTT.

J is TRBJ2-3 and V is TRBV4-2; 14 bases map to TRBD2. With 4 bases clipped from V and 4 bases from J, the junction kept 10 bases outside the gene matches. CDR1 is LGHNA and CDR2 is YNFKEQ in the germline V gene. CDR3 length equals 18 residues. The CDR3 DNA sequence: TGTGCCAGCAGCCCCTTCCAGACTAGCGGGGGGGGCCCAGATACGCAGTATTTT. Translating gives CASSPFQTSGGGPDTQYF.

This clonotype was detected many times. The CDR3 nucleotides are TGTGCCATCAGGAGCCGGTACAATGAGCAGTTCTTC. It encodes CAIRSRYNEQFF. The chain combines TRBV10-3 with TRBJ2-1, with D hard to call. The CDR3 covers 12 residues. Between the trimmed V and J ends, which lost 6 bases and 4 bases, there was a span of 7 bases. From germline, CDR1 is ENHRY and CDR2 SYGVKD.

The genes are TRBV3-1 and TRBJ1-1; 7 bases match TRBD1. The CDR3 consists of 16 residues. Trimming removed 5 bases from V and 1 base from J; junction bases left unmatched: 10. The germline V gene encodes CDR1 LGHDT and CDR2 YNNKEL (reference sequence). The CDR3 loop reads CASSFQGEVGNTEAFF. The CDR3 DNA reads as TGTGCCAGCAGCTTCCAGGGGGAAGTCGGGAACACTGAAGCTTTCTTT.

This rearrangement joins TRBV4-2 to TRBJ2-7; a possible D gene is TRBD2 (6 bases). The CDR3 loop spans 15 amino acids. Between the trimmed V and J ends, which lost 5 bases and 0 bases, there was a span of 14 bases. Germline lookup yields CDR1 LGHNA and CDR2 YNFKEQ. CDR3 protein: CASSEVRGNSYEQYF. The CDR3 coding sequence is TGTGCCAGCAGCGAAGTGCGGGGTAACTCCTACGAGCAGTACTTC.

The chain employs TRBV5-1 and TRBJ2-5, with 7 nucleotides matching TRBD2. The CDR3 consists of 12 residues. J was trimmed by 3 bases and V by 4 bases; bases with no gene match: 0. Germline V gene lookup returns CDR1 SGHRS and CDR2 YFSETQ. This chain's CDR3 is CASSRGEETQYF. The CDR3 DNA reads TGCGCCAGCAGCCGGGGGGAAGAGACCCAGTACTTC.

The rearrangement links TRBV6-5 to TRBJ2-1, with 10 positions matching TRBD2. J was trimmed by 10 bases and V by 4 bases; bases with no gene match: 4. The CDR3 runs 13 residues. Germline-derived CDR1 and CDR2 are MNHEY and SVGAGI. The CDR3 DNA follows: TGTGCCAGCAGTTCCCTACTAGCGGGAGAGCAGTTCTTC. Translating it yields CASSSLLAGEQFF.

The DNA of the CDR3 is TGTGCCAGCAGCCGACCCGCAGGTAGCGGGGGCCCATCCTACAATGAGCAGTTCTTC. Translating gives CASSRPAGSGGPSYNEQFF. The chain joins TRBV2 to TRBJ2-1; 9 positions agree with TRBD2. CDR3 length: 19 residues. J was trimmed by 1 base and V by 6 bases; bases with no gene match: 16. Looked up from germline, CDR1 is SNHLY and CDR2 is FYNNEI.